These 2 T cell receptor beta chains were all obtained from the same sample, sequenced in a study of T cell clonotyping in hematopoietic cell transplantation. Generated by immunoSEQ multiplex PCR, the TCRdb table keeps only in-frame clones and is missing some. The profile covers fewer than 40,000 clones, with around nine tenths appearing a single time and around 1.8% taken by the ten largest. The sequencing input was peripheral blood mononuclear cells. These receptors originate from a woman aged 35 to 49 in good health. Some clones in this sample may be carry-over from other donors' samples.

The chain joins TRBV7-9 to TRBJ2-2, with a tentative D call TRBD2 (6 bases). Germline-derived CDR1 and CDR2 are SEHNR and FQNEAQ (reference sequence). V dropped 5 bases and J dropped 4 bases, with 20 bases sitting between them. The CDR3 totals 17 residues. Here the CDR3 reads CASSEVGMRGGTGELFF. The CDR3 region has the DNA TGTGCCAGCAGCGAGGTCGGTATGCGGGGCGGCACCGGGGAGCTGTTTTTT.

This clone has a handful of counts. The J gene is TRBJ1-5, the V gene TRBV19; no clear D gene. The CDR3 contains 15 residues. Germline V lookup: CDR1 LNHDA, CDR2 SQIVND (reference sequence). V lost 5 bases and J 0 bases, leaving 11 bases between the germline ends. In nucleotides, the CDR3 is TGTGCCAGTAGTGTCACAGCCTATAGCAATCAGCCCCAGCATTTT. It translates to CASSVTAYSNQPQHF.